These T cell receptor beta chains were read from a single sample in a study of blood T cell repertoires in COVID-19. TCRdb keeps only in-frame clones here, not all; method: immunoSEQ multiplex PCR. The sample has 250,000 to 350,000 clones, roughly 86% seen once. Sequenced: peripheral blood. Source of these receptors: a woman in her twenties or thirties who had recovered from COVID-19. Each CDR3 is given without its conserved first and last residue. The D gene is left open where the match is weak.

CDR3aa: ASTGGPSYEQY
d_gene: -
v_gene: TRBV2
j_gene: TRBJ2-7

CDR3aa: ASSKVQGLNYGYT
d_gene: -
v_gene: TRBV21-1
j_gene: TRBJ1-2

CDR3aa: ASSLYEGGEAF
d_gene: -
v_gene: TRBV5-1
j_gene: TRBJ1-1

CDR3aa: ASSYSRADQPQH
d_gene: -
v_gene: TRBV6-5
j_gene: TRBJ1-5

CDR3aa: ASRNQGDTEAF
d_gene: -
v_gene: TRBV19
j_gene: TRBJ1-1

CDR3aa: ASSQDSADSTDTQY
d_gene: -
v_gene: TRBV4-1
j_gene: TRBJ2-3

CDR3aa: SVPWASGPTDTQY
d_gene: TRBD2
v_gene: TRBV29-1
j_gene: TRBJ2-3

CDR3aa: AEKGDRGPYT
d_gene: TRBD1
v_gene: TRBV5-8
j_gene: TRBJ1-2

CDR3aa: ASSQDRLAGHAGELF
d_gene: TRBD2
v_gene: TRBV3-1/TRBV3-2
j_gene: TRBJ2-2

CDR3aa: ASSFRQGAINEQY
d_gene: TRBD1
v_gene: TRBV27
j_gene: TRBJ2-7

CDR3aa: ASSPDEGRGKNNEQF
d_gene: TRBD2
v_gene: TRBV7-9
j_gene: TRBJ2-1

CDR3aa: ASSQEWGQGREQY
d_gene: TRBD1
v_gene: TRBV4-2
j_gene: TRBJ2-7

CDR3aa: ASSIGRDTVFYEQY
d_gene: -
v_gene: TRBV19
j_gene: TRBJ2-7

CDR3aa: ASSSGRLAVDNEQF
d_gene: TRBD2
v_gene: TRBV7-9
j_gene: TRBJ2-1

CDR3aa: ASSGGPLAGGPSYEQY
d_gene: TRBD2
v_gene: TRBV6-1
j_gene: TRBJ2-7

CDR3aa: ASRATSGSRVNEQF
d_gene: TRBD2
v_gene: TRBV2
j_gene: TRBJ2-1

CDR3aa: ASISWTGRYNEQF
d_gene: TRBD1
v_gene: TRBV7-8
j_gene: TRBJ2-1

CDR3aa: ASSATSYQPQH
d_gene: -
v_gene: TRBV2
j_gene: TRBJ1-5

CDR3aa: AISPGGYQETQY
d_gene: TRBD2
v_gene: TRBV10-3
j_gene: TRBJ2-5

CDR3aa: ASDPGHMFPRVGTQY
d_gene: -
v_gene: TRBV19
j_gene: TRBJ2-3

CDR3aa: ASSQEQGEDTGELF
d_gene: TRBD1
v_gene: TRBV4-2
j_gene: TRBJ2-2

CDR3aa: ASSLGATNEKLF
d_gene: -
v_gene: TRBV5-1
j_gene: TRBJ1-4

CDR3aa: ASSLQGLGTNEKLF
d_gene: TRBD1
v_gene: TRBV11-2
j_gene: TRBJ1-4

CDR3aa: ASSFRLADYNEQF
d_gene: TRBD2
v_gene: TRBV5-5
j_gene: TRBJ2-1

CDR3aa: ASSLLRAKNIQY
d_gene: -
v_gene: TRBV28
j_gene: TRBJ2-4

CDR3aa: ASSLKGAGEAF
d_gene: TRBD1
v_gene: TRBV11-2
j_gene: TRBJ1-1

CDR3aa: ASSYGQDYGYT
d_gene: -
v_gene: TRBV6-5
j_gene: TRBJ1-2

CDR3aa: ASSYPQVLNTEAF
d_gene: -
v_gene: TRBV6-2/TRBV6-3
j_gene: TRBJ1-1

CDR3aa: ASKKGGNTEAF
d_gene: -
v_gene: TRBV5-4
j_gene: TRBJ1-1

CDR3aa: ASSLSLHTSGFGYT
d_gene: -
v_gene: TRBV27
j_gene: TRBJ1-2

CDR3aa: ASLQGSYNEQF
d_gene: -
v_gene: TRBV28
j_gene: TRBJ2-1

CDR3aa: ASSDGRPYSGANVLT
d_gene: -
v_gene: TRBV2
j_gene: TRBJ2-6